This record concerns one T cell receptor (beta chain) sequence. As handled by the study authors: Reference gene primer amplification gave estimated nucleated cell counts. Profiled with immunoSEQ multiplex PCR; TCRdb holds only in-frame clones, not every one. V and J calls and clone size are given by that table; D and trimming were obtained from the DNA. The table lists about 320,000 clones, approximately 89% of them singletons. The entry originates in a study of blood T cell repertoires in COVID-19. Study-wide background: Collection of acute and convalescent COVID-19 samples took place in the United States, Italy and Spain. The analysed material was cDNA or gDNA that came from T cells, B-cell-depleted T cells, or PBMCs.

The CDR3 runs to 14 residues. The V gene's germline CDR1 is MDHEN and CDR2 SYDVKM. V lost 6 bases to trimming and J lost 8 bases, with 19 bases between them. During active infection, Seattle patients enrolled and were then monitored through disease. Material: peripheral blood. The TCR sequence derives from a woman in her 30s with COVID-19, enrolled during active disease. The chain carries TRBV28 and TRBJ1-2; no clear D. The CDR3 DNA is TGTGCCAGCAGCCCCCTTCAGGCACAGAAAGGCTACACCTTC. Amino acid sequence: CASSPLQAQKGYTF.